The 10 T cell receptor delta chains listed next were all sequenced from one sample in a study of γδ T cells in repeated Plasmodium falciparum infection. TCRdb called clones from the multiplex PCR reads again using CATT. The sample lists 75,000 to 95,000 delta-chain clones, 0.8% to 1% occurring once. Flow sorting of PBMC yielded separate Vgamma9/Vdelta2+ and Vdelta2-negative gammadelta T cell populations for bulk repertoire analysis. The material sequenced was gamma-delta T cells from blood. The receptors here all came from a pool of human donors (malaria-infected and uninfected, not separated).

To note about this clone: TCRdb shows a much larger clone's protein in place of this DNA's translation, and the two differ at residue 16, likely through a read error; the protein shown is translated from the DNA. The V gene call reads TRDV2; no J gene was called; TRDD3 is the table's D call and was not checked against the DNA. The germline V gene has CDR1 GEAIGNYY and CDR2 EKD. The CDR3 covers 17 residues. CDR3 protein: CACDPVLWGTYTDKLTF. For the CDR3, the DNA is TGTGCCTGTGACCCTGTCTTATGGGGAACCTACACCGATAAACTCACCTTT.

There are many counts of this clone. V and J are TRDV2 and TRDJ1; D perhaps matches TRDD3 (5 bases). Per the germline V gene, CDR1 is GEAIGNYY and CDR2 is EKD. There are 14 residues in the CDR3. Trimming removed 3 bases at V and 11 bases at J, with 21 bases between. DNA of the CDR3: TGTGCCTGTGACGCCTTGGGGAATTCGCGGGGTCTCATCTTT. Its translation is CACDALGNSRGLIF.

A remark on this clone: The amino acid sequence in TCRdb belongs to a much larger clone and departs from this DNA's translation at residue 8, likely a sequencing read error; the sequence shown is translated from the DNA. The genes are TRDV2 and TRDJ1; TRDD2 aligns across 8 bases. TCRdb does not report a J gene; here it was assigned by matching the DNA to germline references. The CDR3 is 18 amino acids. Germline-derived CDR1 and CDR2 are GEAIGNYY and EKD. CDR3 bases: TGTGCAGACAAGGCTTCCTACATACCTGGGGACGTTACCGATAAACTCATCTTT. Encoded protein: CADKASYIPGDVTDKLIF.

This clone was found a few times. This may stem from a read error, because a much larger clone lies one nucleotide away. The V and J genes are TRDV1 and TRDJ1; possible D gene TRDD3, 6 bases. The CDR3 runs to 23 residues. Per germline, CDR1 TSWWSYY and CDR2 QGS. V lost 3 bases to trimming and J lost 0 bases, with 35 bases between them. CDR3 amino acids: CALGDKLRFHLYWEILYTDKLIF. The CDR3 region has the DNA TGTGCTCTTGGGGACAAACTGCGGTTCCATCTGTACTGGGAGATACTGTACACCGATAAACTCATCTTT.

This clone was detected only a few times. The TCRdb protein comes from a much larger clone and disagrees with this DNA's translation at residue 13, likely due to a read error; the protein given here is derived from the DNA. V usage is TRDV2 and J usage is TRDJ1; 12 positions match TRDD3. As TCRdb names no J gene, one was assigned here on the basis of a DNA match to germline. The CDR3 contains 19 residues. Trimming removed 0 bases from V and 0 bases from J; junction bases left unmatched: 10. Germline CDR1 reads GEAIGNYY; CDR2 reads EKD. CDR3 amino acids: CACDTTPVLGDTDTDKLIF. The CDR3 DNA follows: TGTGCCTGTGACACCACTCCCGTACTGGGGGATACTGACACCGATAAACTCATCTTT.

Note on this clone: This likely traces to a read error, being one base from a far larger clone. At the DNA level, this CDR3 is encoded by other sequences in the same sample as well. The CDR3 loop is CALGAFPANGGYGTRPRYTDKLIF. The CDR3, as DNA: TGTGCTCTTGGGGCCTTTCCTGCAAATGGGGGATACGGGACAAGACCGCGGTACACCGATAAACTCATCTTT. This chain uses TRDV1 with TRDJ1; 11 bases map to TRDD3. Germline loops: CDR1 TSWWSYY, CDR2 QGS. The CDR3 is made up of 24 amino acids. V shed 4 bases and J 0 bases; nucleotides not matched to a gene: 28.

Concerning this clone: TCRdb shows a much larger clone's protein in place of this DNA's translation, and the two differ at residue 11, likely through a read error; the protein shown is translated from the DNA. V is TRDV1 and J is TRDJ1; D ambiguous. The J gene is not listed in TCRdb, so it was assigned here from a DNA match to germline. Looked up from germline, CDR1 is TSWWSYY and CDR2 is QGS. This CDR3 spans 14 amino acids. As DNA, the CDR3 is TGTGCTCTTGGGGAAGGGGTTTACACCGATAGACTCATCTTT. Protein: CALGEGVYTDRLIF.

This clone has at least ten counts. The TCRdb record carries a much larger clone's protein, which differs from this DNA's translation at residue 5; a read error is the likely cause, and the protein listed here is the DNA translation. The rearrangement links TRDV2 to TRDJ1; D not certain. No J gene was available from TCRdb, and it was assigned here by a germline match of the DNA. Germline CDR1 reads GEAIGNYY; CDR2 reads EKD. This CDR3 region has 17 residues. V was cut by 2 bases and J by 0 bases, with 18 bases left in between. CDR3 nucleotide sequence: TGTGCCTGTGACATCGCCCTGAACGGGTCCCACACCGATAAACTCATCTTT. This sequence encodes CACDIALNGSHTDKLIF.

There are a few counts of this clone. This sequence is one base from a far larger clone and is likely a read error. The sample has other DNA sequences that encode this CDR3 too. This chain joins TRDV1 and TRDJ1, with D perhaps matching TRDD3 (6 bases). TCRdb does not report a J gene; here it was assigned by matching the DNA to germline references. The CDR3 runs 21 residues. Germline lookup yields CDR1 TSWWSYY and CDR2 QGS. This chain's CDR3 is CALGEKGRPWTKWGYTDKLIF. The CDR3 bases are TGTGCCCTTGGGGAAAAAGGCCGACCATGGACTAAATGGGGGTACACCGATAAACTCATCTTT.

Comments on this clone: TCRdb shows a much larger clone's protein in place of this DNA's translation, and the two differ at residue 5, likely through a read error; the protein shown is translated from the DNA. This chain's CDR3 is CALGGLTLSGSPGGYKYTDKLIF. The DNA of the CDR3 is TGTGCTCTTGGGGGACTTACCCTTTCCGGCAGTCCTGGGGGCTACAAGTACACCGATAAACTCATCTTT. J is TRDJ1 and V is TRDV1; 7 nucleotides agree with TRDD3. CDR1 and CDR2 from the germline V gene are TSWWSYY and QGS. V trimming: 4 bases; J trimming: 0 bases; junction bases outside the gene matches: 29. The length of the CDR3 is 23 residues.